This TCR beta chain came from a study of T-cell reconstitution after alpha-beta-depleted transplantation in children. Many counts were recorded for this clonotype. TCRbeta library preparation incorporated unique molecular identifiers. MiXCR, applied by TCRdb to the PCR reads, yields one record per CDR3 protein. Of about 180,000 distinct CDR3 sequences in the sample, around 10% were seen once. The J segment lost 8 bases and the V segment lost 4 bases, leaving 4 bases of the junction unmatched. Germline loops: CDR1 MGHRA, CDR2 YSYEKL. The CDR3 has 15 residues. The source of this sequence is a boy younger than 10 with acute myeloid leukemia, due to receive a stem cell transplant. The rearrangement links TRBV4-1 to TRBJ1-6, with 11 bases identical to TRBD1. The starting material was PBMCs, obtained before TCRalphabeta/CD19-depleted stem cell transplant. CDR3 loop: CASSPWTGGYSPLHF. Written as DNA, the CDR3 is TGCGCCAGCAGCCCTTGGACAGGGGGCTATTCACCCCTCCACTTT.